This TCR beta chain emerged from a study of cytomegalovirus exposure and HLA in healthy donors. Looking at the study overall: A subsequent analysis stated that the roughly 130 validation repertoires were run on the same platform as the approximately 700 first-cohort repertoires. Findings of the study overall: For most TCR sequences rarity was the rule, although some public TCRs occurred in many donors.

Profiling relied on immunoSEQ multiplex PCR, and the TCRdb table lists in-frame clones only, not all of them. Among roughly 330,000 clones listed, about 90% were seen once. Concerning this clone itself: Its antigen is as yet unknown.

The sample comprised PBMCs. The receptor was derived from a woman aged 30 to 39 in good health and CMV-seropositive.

CDR3 sequence: CASSSRPRPEQYF. As DNA, the CDR3 is TGTGCCAGCAGCTCCCGTCCCCGGCCCGAGCAGTACTTC. The rearrangement uses TRBV9 and TRBJ2-7; D is ambiguous. The CDR3 is 13 amino acids. Germline lookup yields CDR1 SGDLS and CDR2 YYNGEE. V gave up 4 bases and J gave up 6 bases, with 14 bases separating them. Full variable domain (remainder filled in from reference TRBV9 and TRBJ2-7): DSGVTQTPKHLITATGQRVTLRCSPRSGDLSVYWYQQSLDQGLQFLIQYYNGEERAKGNILERFSAQQFPDLHSELNLSSLELGDSALYFCASSSRPRPEQYFGPGTRLTVT.